This TCR beta chain was found in a study of graft-versus-host responses after intestinal transplantation. Study-level background: Recipients got multivisceral, liver-intestinal, or isolated intestinal transplants. Every recipient underwent anti-thymocyte globulin induction, then tacrolimus and steroids for two to four years.

This clone was detected only a few times. Its antigen is unidentified. Data came from immunoSEQ multiplex PCR; TCRdb stores just in-frame clones and leaves some out. The top ten clones hold 6% of a sample with about 92,000 clones, 75% to 95% of them seen once. The study's findings and limits: GvH clones were found in recipient marrow; some appeared first in ileum or blood.

This CDR3 comprises 13 residues. CDR1 SNHLY and CDR2 FYNNEI come from the germline V gene. V is TRBV2 and J is TRBJ2-7, with D maybe TRBD2 (7 bases). This TCR was recovered from a human donor who received an intestinal transplant. This specimen consisted of unstimulated CD8+ T cells sorted from spleen or lymph node cells, obtained before intestinal transplant. The CDR3 sequence: CARGGQEPYEQYF. The CDR3 region has the DNA TGTGCAAGGGGGGGTCAGGAGCCCTACGAGCAGTACTTC.